This T cell receptor beta chain was sequenced for a study of T cells in Graves' hyperthyroidism and ophthalmopathy (dated by TCRdb to between 2019 and 2020). Looking at the study overall: Peripheral blood samples were taken at the time of initial diagnosis, prior to any treatment. Thyroid tissue and blood T-cell repertoires from roughly 6 Graves' hyperthyroidism patients were also compared in the study. Following sampling, methimazole starting at 30 mg daily was given to hyperthyroidism patients, and high-dose intravenous methylprednisolone was given to ophthalmopathy patients. TCR Vbeta CDR3 sequencing of 120 to 150 peripheral blood samples (43 ophthalmopathy, over 70 hyperthyroidism and some 17 progressor patients) is reported in the paper. To identify distinguishing TCR V-J signatures, a discovery cohort of around 100 patients was used, comprising approximately 40 with Graves' ophthalmopathy and under 60 with stable Graves' hyperthyroidism. Prospective prediction of ophthalmopathy was tested in an independent validation cohort consisting of roughly 20 hyperthyroidism patients and some 15 patients who later progressed to ophthalmopathy. The approximately 100 discovery patients were divided at random into training and test sets in a 7:3 ratio. The paper's findings and limits, for the study overall: In validation, the model predicted progression to ophthalmopathy a median of about 6.5 months before onset, with about 70% sensitivity and 72.22% specificity. No statistical method was used to set the sample size in advance, and investigators knew the group allocation. Ophthalmopathy was separated from stable hyperthyroidism by a 13 V-J signature model, with over 85% sensitivity and approximately 84% specificity obtained in cross-validation and 80%/75% obtained in testing. Blood samples also contained most of the expanded thyroid clonotypes (frequency above 0.001), which suggests that blood repertoires may reflect thyroid immune responses.

Stable Graves' hyperthyroidism was defined as no progression to ophthalmopathy during 18 months of follow-up. Hyperthyroidism patients were newly diagnosed, had a disease duration of under 2 months, and were aged 18 to 65 years. The study excluded patients with uncontrolled infections, other autoimmune diseases, pregnancy or lactation. Clinical symptoms, serum thyroxine and TRAb, thyroid ultrasound, and orbital computed tomography formed the basis for the diagnoses. Ficoll-Paque density gradient centrifugation was used to isolate PBMCs from about 10 ml of fresh peripheral blood. Total RNA was extracted with Trizol reagent, and quality was checked on an Agilent 2100 Bioanalyzer. The CDR3, cysteine through phenylalanine, is 12 amino acids long. The DNA shown is the 36-base CDR3, in frame from base 1. Clipping removes 4 bases from V and 8 bases from J, with 4 as the unmatched junction base count. The germline V gene sets CDR1 to SGHTA and CDR2 to FQGNSA.

This clonotype was detected ten times or more. No cognate antigen has been identified for it. There are no base qualities to consult, and no much larger clone falls within one base. The TCR beta CDR3 regions were amplified from RNA transcripts. A first-round RT-PCR of the TCR CDR3 used the HTBI primer set with the Qiagen OneStep RT-PCR kit. The libraries were constructed in a second round of multiplex PCR and then size-selected and purified. Paired-end sequencing of the libraries was performed with 100 bp reads on an Illumina HiSeq2000. The source study handled its data this way. Raw data were processed with SOAPnuke, discarding reads with adapters, uncalled bases, mean Phred below 15, or no exact constant-primer or identifier match. High-quality paired reads were merged using COPE v1.2.5, and each unique nucleotide sequence was defined as a clonotype. MiTCR v1.1 was used to align the clonotypes against IMGT TRBV, TRBD and TRBJ reference segments. Analysis was restricted to V-J combinations with a frequency above 0.0001, which covered approximately 99% of repertoires. The TCS score was defined as F50 (clonal expansion) divided by E x V (chaos), with BLOSUM62-based TCRdist calculated between CDR3 peptides within each V-J. Welch's t-statistics and random forest reduced approximately 520 V-J features to 13, which were used in a naive Bayes classifier (R e1071). TCRdb trimmed public reads at Q25 via fastp, called clones via MiXCR and kept in-frame beta chains. A single entry per CDR3 protein holds the most common genes and DNA from its merged rows. TCRdb, rather than the study authors, made the V and J calls. The sample yields around 440,000 distinct CDR3 sequences; 15% to 19% were counted once. The ten largest clones add up to roughly 14% of the sample.

The V and J segments used are TRBV7-2 and TRBJ1-2; 7 bases in the junction line up with TRBD1. The sequenced material came from blood. The sequence was collected from a woman under 30 with Graves' hyperthyroidism. For the CDR3, the sequence is CASSSRGGGYTF. The DNA sequence is given as TGTGCCAGCAGCTCAAGAGGGGGCGGCTACACCTTC.